This T cell receptor beta chain was documented in a study of shared clonotypes between healthy human individuals. In the case of this clone: The target antigen is unknown.

The CDR3 consists of 14 residues. Between the trimmed V and J ends, which lost 3 bases and 3 bases, there was a span of 9 bases. Per germline, CDR1 SGHAT and CDR2 FQNNGV. Selected positively for CCR7 and CD45RO-negative, naive CD8 cells excluded terminally differentiated effector memory CD45RA+ cells. The deep-level immunoSEQ assay was used. Assay: immunoSEQ multiplex PCR; the TCRdb copy retains only in-frame clones and omits some. Of about 680,000 clones in the sample, around 90% were seen once. Findings and limits, study-wide: Sequencing of the sorted subsets was shown by rarefaction to be incomplete despite large depth. Naive subsets typically showed greater estimated richness than memory subsets. Enrolling few donors narrowed the genetic and exposure-history diversity that was represented.

The source is a man aged 25-45 years in good health. The chain couples TRBV11-2 to TRBJ1-5; weak D call: TRBD1 (5 bases). Sequenced: naive CD8+ T cells sorted from blood. The CDR3 here is CASSLGGTNQPQHF. DNA of the CDR3: TGTGCCAGCAGCTTGGGGGGGACCAATCAGCCCCAGCATTTT.